The 21 T cell receptor beta chains given below trace back to one sample, sequenced in a study of STAT3 mutations in large granular lymphocyte leukemia. General study results and limits: At least one immunodominant TCR beta clonotype appeared in every T-cell large granular lymphocyte leukemia patient.

These receptors have no known antigen. Repertoires were generated with immunoSEQ multiplex PCR, while TCRdb's copy carries only in-frame clones and drops some. There are about 9,700 clones in the sample; approximately 90% occur only once, and about 26% lies in the top ten. The sequencing input was peripheral blood mononuclear cells. All receptors derive from a man between 60 and 70 years old with T-cell large granular lymphocyte leukemia. Some clones in this sample may be carry-over from other donors' samples.

This clone has a handful of counts. The chain links TRBV19 to TRBJ2-1; TRBD1 matches 7 bases. The V and J ends lost 7 bases and 5 bases, in that order; junction bases with no gene match: 8. From germline, CDR1 is LNHDA and CDR2 SQIVND (reference sequence). The CDR3 consists of 14 residues. The CDR3 DNA is TGTGCCAGTACCCACCGGGGACAGAACAATGAGCAGTTCTTC. Translation gives CASTHRGQNNEQFF.

The chain is built from TRBV21-1 and TRBJ2-3; the table's D gene call, TRBD2, was not cross checked with the DNA. TRBV21-1 is a pseudogene locus. The CDR3 extends over 14 amino acids. This chain's CDR3 is CASSNQPGTDTQYF. DNA of the CDR3: TGTGCCAGCAGCAACCAACCGGGCACAGATACGCAGTATTTT.

This chain joins TRBV18 and TRBJ2-5; TRBD1 might be the D (6 bases). The CDR3 has 12 residues. Germline-derived CDR1 and CDR2 are KGHSH and LQKENI. With 2 bases removed from V and 5 bases from J, the gap between germline ends came to 6 bases. The CDR3 DNA reads TGTGCCAGCTCACCAGACAGGGAGACCCAGTACTTC. Translation: CASSPDRETQYF.

The gene calls are TRBV7-9 and TRBJ2-7, with 8 bases that match TRBD1. Trimming removed 6 bases from V and 2 bases from J; junction bases left unmatched: 9. The CDR3 length is 15 residues. Germline assignment: CDR1 SEHNR and CDR2 FQNEAQ (reference sequence). This chain's CDR3 is CASRAGTGKAYEQYF. For the CDR3, the DNA is TGTGCCAGCAGGGCCGGGACAGGAAAGGCCTACGAGCAGTACTTC.

This chain links TRBV6-5 with TRBJ1-1, with unresolved D. Germline assignment: CDR1 MNHEY and CDR2 SVGAGI. The CDR3 is made up of 11 amino acids. V was cut by 6 bases and J by 1 base, with 3 bases left in between. The chain's CDR3 is CASRTNTEAFF. DNA for the CDR3: TGTGCCAGCAGGACGAACACTGAAGCTTTCTTT.

The chain has TRBV5-4 and TRBJ1-2; 11 nucleotides align to TRBD1. V dropped 4 bases and J dropped 4; count of bases not matched to a gene: 9. CDR1 is SGHNT, CDR2 YYREEE, per germline (reference sequence). This CDR3 comprises 16 residues. The CDR3 sequence: CASSQSPGTGGYGYTF. The CDR3 DNA reads TGTGCCAGCAGCCAAAGTCCCGGGACAGGGGGCTATGGCTACACCTTC.

This clone was observed once. The J gene is TRBJ2-5, the V gene TRBV5-1, with 10 nucleotides matching TRBD2. CDR1 is SGHRS, CDR2 YFSETQ, per germline. After removal of 0 bases from V and 2 bases from J, the junction contained 10 bases not matched to a gene. The CDR3 is 18 amino acids. CDR3 sequence (DNA): TGCGCCAGCAGCTTGGGGCTAGCGGGAGATGGAAGTCAAGAGACCCAGTACTTC. It yields the protein CASSLGLAGDGSQETQYF.

This clone was detected once. V gene TRBV5-1 combines with J gene TRBJ2-5; D is possibly TRBD1 or TRBD2 (6 bases each). From germline, CDR1 is SGHRS and CDR2 YFSETQ. V shed 1 base and J shed 5 bases, with 12 bases lying between them. CDR3 size: 14 residues. The CDR3 spells CASSLMEGGETQYF. CDR3 sequence (DNA): TGCGCCAGCAGCTTGATGGAAGGGGGGGAGACCCAGTACTTC.

This clone was recorded a few times. The rearrangement uses TRBV28 and TRBJ2-7; D not certain. The CDR3 totals 13 residues. Looked up from germline, CDR1 is MDHEN and CDR2 is SYDVKM. V was shortened by 8 bases and J by 2 bases, with 13 bases between the two germline ends. In DNA form, the CDR3 reads TGTGCCAGCGCCCGAGCGCCTACCTACGAGCAGTACTTC. Protein sequence: CASARAPTYEQYF.

This clone was counted once. This chain connects TRBV7-9 to TRBJ1-3, with 7 positions matching TRBD1. Germline CDR1 is SEHNR and CDR2 is FQNEAQ (reference sequence). This CDR3 has 16 residues. With 5 bases clipped from V and 3 bases from J, the junction kept 10 bases outside the gene matches. The CDR3 coding sequence is TGTGCCAGCAGCCCTAGAGTGACAGGGAGTGGAAACACCATATATTTT. Translated: CASSPRVTGSGNTIYF. Full variable domain (outside the CDR3, taken from reference TRBV7-9 and TRBJ1-3): DTGVSQNPRHKITKRGQNVTFRCDPISEHNRLYWYRQTLGQGPEFLTYFQNEAQLEKSRLLSDRFSAERPKGSFSTLEIQRTEQGDSAMYLCASSPRVTGSGNTIYFGEGSWLTVV.

The chain combines TRBV7-9 with TRBJ1-5, with D maybe TRBD1 (6 bases). The CDR3 is 13 residues long. The germline V gene has CDR1 SEHNR and CDR2 FQNEAQ (reference sequence). The V end was cut by 8 bases, the J end by 5 bases, with 13 bases between. The CDR3 DNA reads as TGTGCCAGCGGAGGGGGGGCGGATCAGCCCCAGCATTTT. This codes for CASGGGADQPQHF. Variable domain in full (rest from reference TRBV7-9 and TRBJ1-5): DTGVSQNPRHKITKRGQNVTFRCDPISEHNRLYWYRQTLGQGPEFLTYFQNEAQLEKSRLLSDRFSAERPKGSFSTLEIQRTEQGDSAMYLCASGGGADQPQHFGDGTRLSIL.

V and J are TRBV14 and TRBJ2-3, with TRBD2 matching 9 bases. Germline V gives CDR1 SGHDN, CDR2 FVKESK. The CDR3 is 15 residues long. V dropped 0 bases and J dropped 15; count of bases not matched to a gene: 13. The CDR3 bases are TGTGCCAGCAGCCAAGATCTGGCTAGCGGGACCCCTCCATATTTT. As protein: CASSQDLASGTPPYF.

The chain has TRBV7-2 and TRBJ2-2; D may correspond to TRBD1 or TRBD2 (6 bases each). CDR1 is SGHTA and CDR2 is FQGNSA in the germline V gene. The CDR3 spans 19 residues. V gave up 0 bases and J gave up 2 bases, with 19 bases separating them. This CDR3 is CASSLAKGGVGRNTGELFF. CDR3 in DNA: TGTGCCAGCAGCTTAGCGAAAGGGGGTGTCGGGAGAAACACCGGGGAGCTGTTTTTT.

This chain links TRBV6-1 with TRBJ1-1; D is undetermined. V lost 7 bases, J lost 0 bases, and 12 bases lay in between. The CDR3 consists of 14 residues. Germline V gene data show CDR1 as MNHNS and CDR2 as SASEGT. The CDR3: CASIPGAMNTEAFF. For the CDR3, the DNA is TGTGCCAGCATCCCGGGAGCGATGAACACTGAAGCTTTCTTT.

V is TRBV6-5 and J is TRBJ2-1, with 12 bases aligning to TRBD2. CDR1 is MNHEY, CDR2 SVGAGI, per germline. This CDR3 region has 15 residues. Losses at the gene ends were 4 bases for V and 4 bases for J; bases not matched to a gene: 2. CDR3 residues: CASSLLAGGYNEQFF. The CDR3 nucleotides read TGTGCCAGCAGTTTGCTAGCGGGAGGGTACAATGAGCAGTTCTTC.

The chain combines TRBV9 with TRBJ2-1; D gene unclear. The CDR3 spans 12 residues. Trimming cost V 0 bases and J 4 bases, with 2 bases left between them. From germline, CDR1 is SGDLS and CDR2 YYNGEE. CDR3 region: CASSVGYNEQFF. Here the CDR3 DNA reads TGTGCCAGCAGCGTAGGTTACAATGAGCAGTTCTTC.

This sequence joins TRBV6-5 and TRBJ1-1; 7 nucleotides align to TRBD1. This CDR3 comprises 15 residues. Per germline, CDR1 MNHEY and CDR2 SVGAGI. The ends lost 7 bases at V and 8 bases at J; junction bases unmatched: 16. For the CDR3, the DNA is TGTGCCAGCACAGAGCGGACAGGCAGGCACGTAGAAGCTTTCTTT. The encoded protein is CASTERTGRHVEAFF.

This clone was recorded only once. The chain recombines TRBV28 with TRBJ2-1; D gene ambiguous. The CDR3 spans 17 residues. CDR1 and CDR2 (germline): MDHEN, SYDVKM. V lost 3 bases and J lost 0, with 15 bases in between. The CDR3 region is CASSFFSARSSYNEQFF. DNA of the CDR3: TGTGCCAGCAGTTTCTTCTCGGCGAGGAGCTCCTACAATGAGCAGTTCTTC.

The chain employs TRBV9 and TRBJ2-1; 11 positions agree with TRBD2. Germline V gives CDR1 SGDLS, CDR2 YYNGEE. V was pared by 4 bases and J by 4 bases, with 4 bases of the junction left unmatched. The CDR3 loop spans 15 amino acids. The CDR3 DNA follows: TGTGCCAGCAGCAGAACTAGCGGGAGTTACAATGAGCAGTTCTTC. Its translation: CASSRTSGSYNEQFF.

The chain employs TRBV5-1 and TRBJ1-2, with D uncertain. This CDR3 is built from 13 residues. Germline V gene lookup returns CDR1 SGHRS and CDR2 YFSETQ. V was clipped by 0 bases and J by 6 bases, with 9 bases between them. Here the CDR3 reads CASSLGMTDGYTF. CDR3 DNA: TGCGCCAGCAGCTTGGGGATGACGGATGGCTACACCTTC.

J is TRBJ1-1 and V is TRBV6-1, with D perhaps matching TRBD1 (5 bases). The CDR3 covers 15 residues. Germline assignment: CDR1 MNHNS and CDR2 SASEGT. The V and J ends lost 2 bases and 6 bases respectively, with 16 bases between them. The CDR3 loop reads CASSEWVGRASEAFF. CDR3 sequence (DNA): TGTGCCAGCAGTGAATGGGTGGGGCGCGCTTCTGAAGCTTTCTTT.